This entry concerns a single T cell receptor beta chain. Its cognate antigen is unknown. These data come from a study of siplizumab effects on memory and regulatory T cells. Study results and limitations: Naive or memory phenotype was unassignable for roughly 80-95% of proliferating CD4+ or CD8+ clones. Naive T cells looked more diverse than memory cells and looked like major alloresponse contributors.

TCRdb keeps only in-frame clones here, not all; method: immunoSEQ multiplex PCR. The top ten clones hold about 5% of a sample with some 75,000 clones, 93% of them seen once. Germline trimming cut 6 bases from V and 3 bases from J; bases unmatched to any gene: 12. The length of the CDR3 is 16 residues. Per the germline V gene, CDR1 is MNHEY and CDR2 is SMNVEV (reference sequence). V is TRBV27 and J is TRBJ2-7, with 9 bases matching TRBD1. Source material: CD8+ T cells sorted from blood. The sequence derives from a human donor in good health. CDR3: CASSPTGGGWFYEQYF. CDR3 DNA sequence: TGTGCCAGCAGCCCAACAGGGGGCGGTTGGTTCTACGAGCAGTACTTC.